The rows below give T cell receptor beta chains drawn from one sample of a study of blood T cell repertoires in COVID-19. Data came from immunoSEQ multiplex PCR; TCRdb stores just in-frame clones and leaves some out. Among 20,000 to 30,000 clones, 89% were seen once, and the ten largest hold around 19%. Sequencing input: peripheral blood. The origin of the receptors is a human donor in a cohort sampled during active COVID-19. The CDR3 runs from the conserved cysteine through the conserved F or W. A D gene is named only where the DNA matches it firmly. Not all rows give a size; the values are once, few, many and, for expanded clones, a class.

j_call | v_call | d_call | clone_size | cdr3_aa | cdr3_nt
TRBJ2-2 | TRBV6-1 | TRBD1 | . | CASSEGWGTVNTGELFF | TGTGCCAGCAGTGAAGGTTGGGGGACAGTTAACACCGGGGAGCTGTTTTTT
TRBJ2-7 | TRBV27 | . | . | CASSSFGFSYEQYF | TGTGCCAGCAGTTCCTTCGGGTTCTCCTACGAGCAGTACTTC
TRBJ1-2 | TRBV5-1 | TRBD1 | . | CASSFATGQGEHGYTF | TGCGCCAGCAGCTTTGCTACCGGACAGGGGGAACATGGCTACACCTTC
TRBJ2-1 | TRBV6-1 | . | . | CASSEGRGGPYNEQFF | TGTGCCAGCAGTGAAGGTCGCGGGGGCCCCTACAATGAGCAGTTCTTC
TRBJ1-6 | TRBV2 | . | few | CASSDALPPLHF | TGTGCCAGCAGTGACGCACTCCCACCCCTCCACTTT
TRBJ2-1 | TRBV19 | . | . | CASSIGQNNEQFF | TGTGCCAGTAGTATAGGACAGAACAATGAGCAGTTCTTC
TRBJ1-1 | TRBV5-1 | . | . | CASSTLRGNTEAFF | TGCGCCAGCAGCACACTCCGGGGGAACACTGAAGCTTTCTTT
TRBJ1-2 | TRBV5-1 | TRBD1 | few | CASSFGQDSGYTF | TGCGCCAGCAGCTTCGGACAGGATAGCGGCTACACCTTC
TRBJ2-3 | TRBV10-2 | TRBD2 | . | CASSEGTSGATHTQYF | TGCGCCAGCAGTGAGGGGACTAGCGGGGCAACACATACGCAGTATTTT
TRBJ1-1 | TRBV3-1/TRBV3-2 | . | . | CASSQASGGTEAFF | TGTGCCAGCAGCCAAGCTAGCGGGGGCACTGAAGCTTTCTTT
TRBJ1-3 | TRBV6-1 | TRBD1 | . | CASSDGTGRSGNTIYF | TGTGCCAGCAGTGACGGGACAGGGCGCTCTGGAAACACCATATATTTT
TRBJ2-3 | TRBV13 | . | . | CASSLRINRVTDTQYF | TGTGCCAGCAGCCTCAGAATTAACAGGGTTACAGATACGCAGTATTTT
TRBJ1-2 | TRBV28 | TRBD1 | . | CASSLGDRGYGYTF | TGTGCCAGCAGTTTAGGGGACAGGGGGTACGGCTACACCTTC
TRBJ2-7 | TRBV12-3/TRBV12-4 | TRBD1 | . | CASSLDQGDEQYF | TGTGCCAGCAGTTTAGATCAGGGGGACGAGCAGTACTTC
TRBJ2-4 | TRBV6-5 | . | . | CASSYSVQAKNIQYF | TGTGCCAGCAGTTACTCGGTGCAGGCCAAAAACATTCAGTACTTC
TRBJ1-5 | TRBV7-2 | . | . | CASSPLNQPQHF | TGTGCCAGCAGCCCACTCAATCAGCCCCAGCATTTT
TRBJ1-1 | TRBV5-6 | . | . | CASSLAGAGRTEAFF | TGTGCCAGCAGCTTGGCCGGGGCGGGGAGGACTGAAGCTTTCTTT
TRBJ2-7 | TRBV11-2 | . | . | CASSRSSYEQYF | TGTGCCAGCAGCCGGAGCTCCTACGAGCAGTACTTC
TRBJ1-5 | TRBV28 | . | once | CASRRQDQPQHF | TGTGCCAGCAGACGACAGGATCAGCCCCAGCATTTT
TRBJ1-1 | TRBV7-9 | . | . | CASSDIGLRNTEAFF | TGTGCCAGCTCGGACATCGGGTTGAGGAACACTGAAGCTTTCTTT
TRBJ2-7 | TRBV10-3 | . | . | CAISESSSGYEQYF | TGTGCCATCAGTGAGTCCTCGAGCGGCTACGAGCAGTACTTC
TRBJ2-7 | TRBV27 | TRBD2 | . | CASSPIAGGKYEQYF | TGTGCCAGCAGTCCAATAGCGGGAGGGAAATACGAGCAGTACTTC
TRBJ1-2 | TRBV7-8 | TRBD1 | . | CASSLERGHYGYTF | TGTGCCAGCAGCTTAGAGAGGGGGCACTATGGCTACACCTTC
TRBJ1-1 | TRBV27 | . | few | CASSGGVGRNTEAFF | TGTGCCAGCAGCGGCGGGGTCGGCCGGAACACTGAAGCTTTCTTT
TRBJ2-1 | TRBV7-9 | TRBD1 | . | CASSSRDRSSYNEQFF | TGTGCCAGCAGCTCCCGGGACAGGAGCTCCTACAATGAGCAGTTCTTC
TRBJ1-3 | TRBV10-3 | TRBD1 | few | CAIQGAGNTIYF | TGTGCCATCCAGGGGGCTGGAAACACCATATATTTT
TRBJ2-4 | TRBV9 | TRBD2 | once | CASSVDGTSGNIQYF | TGTGCCAGCAGCGTAGATGGGACTAGCGGGAACATTCAGTACTTC
TRBJ1-5 | TRBV7-9 | TRBD1 | . | CASSRGTGENQPQHF | TGTGCCAGCAGCAGAGGGACAGGGGAGAATCAGCCCCAGCATTTT
TRBJ2-1 | TRBV3-1/TRBV3-2 | TRBD2 | . | CASSQVSAGGGEQFF | TGTGCCAGCAGCCAAGTCTCAGCGGGGGGTGGGGAGCAGTTCTTC
TRBJ2-7 | TRBV5-6 | . | few | CASSLAGSYEQYF | TGTGCCAGCAGCTTGGCAGGATCCTACGAGCAGTACTTC
TRBJ1-4 | TRBV4-3 | . | once | CASSQEARTNEKLFF | TGCGCCAGCAGCCAAGAAGCTCGGACTAATGAAAAACTGTTTTTT
TRBJ2-3 | TRBV5-1 | TRBD2 | . | CASSLTGTSGTDTQYF | TGCGCCAGCAGCTTAACCGGGACTAGCGGCACAGATACGCAGTATTTT
TRBJ1-5 | TRBV28 | . | . | CASQRTGWVGNQPQHF | TGTGCCAGCCAACGAACAGGGTGGGTGGGCAATCAGCCCCAGCATTTT
TRBJ1-1 | TRBV12-3/TRBV12-4 | . | . | CASRRDLNTEAFF | TGTGCCAGCAGGAGGGATTTGAACACTGAAGCTTTCTTT
TRBJ1-3 | TRBV28 | . | . | CASSSSPPGWGNSGNTIYF | TGTGCCAGCAGTTCCAGCCCACCGGGTTGGGGCAACTCTGGAAACACCATATATTTT
TRBJ2-1 | TRBV30 | TRBD1 | . | CAWSSRQGRLGEQFF | TGTGCCTGGAGTTCACGACAGGGTCGTTTGGGTGAGCAGTTCTTC
TRBJ2-7 | TRBV12-5 | . | . | CASGLPGQLNEQYF | TGTGCTAGTGGTTTACCGGGACAACTTAACGAGCAGTACTTC
TRBJ2-1 | TRBV24-1 | TRBD2 | . | CATSDLAEGWGEQFF | TGTGCCACCAGTGATCTAGCGGAAGGATGGGGTGAGCAGTTCTTC
TRBJ2-5 | TRBV19 | . | . | CASSIDMGGPQETQYF | TGTGCCAGTAGTATAGATATGGGGGGGCCCCAAGAGACCCAGTACTTC
TRBJ2-7 | TRBV19 | TRBD1 | few | CASSQVPGQGIYEQYF | TGTGCCAGTAGTCAAGTCCCGGGACAGGGGATTTACGAGCAGTACTTC
TRBJ1-1 | TRBV12-3/TRBV12-4 | TRBD1 | . | CASSKGGVTEAFF | TGTGCCAGCAGTAAAGGGGGCGTCACTGAAGCTTTCTTT
TRBJ2-1 | TRBV6-2/TRBV6-3 | TRBD2 | . | CASSYPHGGLAHEQFF | TGTGCCAGCAGTTACCCCCATGGGGGACTAGCTCACGAGCAGTTCTTC
TRBJ2-7 | TRBV5-1 | TRBD2 | . | CASGYTSRASGREQYF | TGCGCCAGCGGGTACACGTCGAGGGCTAGCGGCCGCGAGCAGTACTTC
TRBJ2-7 | TRBV2 | . | large | CATGPYEQYF | TGTGCCACTGGGCCCTACGAGCAGTACTTC
TRBJ2-5 | TRBV5-1 | TRBD2 | . | CASRTSGEETQYF | TGCGCCAGCAGGACTAGCGGAGAAGAGACCCAGTACTTC
TRBJ2-2 | TRBV6-5 | . | . | CASLAGTANTGELFF | TGTGCCAGCTTGGCAGGCACCGCGAACACCGGGGAGCTGTTTTTT
TRBJ2-5 | TRBV2 | TRBD1 | . | CASSETGTGIGGETQYF | TGTGCCAGCAGTGAGACCGGGACAGGGATAGGGGGGGAGACCCAGTACTTC
TRBJ2-3 | TRBV5-6 | TRBD2 | . | CASSLPISGGTTDTQYF | TGTGCCAGCAGCTTACCCATTAGCGGGGGGACCACAGATACGCAGTATTTT
TRBJ1-5 | TRBV5-1 | . | . | CASSLGDNNQPQHF | TGCGCCAGCAGCTTGGGGGACAACAATCAGCCCCAGCATTTT
TRBJ2-3 | TRBV5-1 | TRBD2 | . | CASSLVAGETDTQYF | TGCGCCAGCAGCTTGGTCGCGGGAGAAACAGATACGCAGTATTTT
TRBJ2-3 | TRBV7-2 | . | . | CASSLGSGDTQYF | TGTGCCAGCAGCTTAGGTTCCGGGGATACGCAGTATTTT